Listed below are T cell receptor beta chains from one sample, sequenced in a study of T cells in narcolepsy. Method: immunoSEQ multiplex PCR; TCRdb's copy keeps in-frame clones and lacks some. This sample has about 35,000 clones, with more than 65% found just once. Sequencing was carried out using memory (CD45RA-) CD4+ T cells from blood. These receptors were taken from a human donor in good health. Each CDR3 is given with its conserved first and last residue. Each record gives: CDR3 protein, CDR3 DNA, J gene, D gene, V gene. A D gene is named only where the DNA matches it firmly.

cdr3_aa: CASSRQGYGYTF; cdr3_nt: TGTGCCAGCAGCCGCCAGGGTTATGGCTACACCTTC; j_call: TRBJ1-2; d_call: .; v_call: TRBV14
cdr3_aa: CASSSGLAGYRDTQYF; cdr3_nt: TGTGCCAGCAGCTCCGGACTAGCGGGGTACCGGGATACGCAGTATTTT; j_call: TRBJ2-3; d_call: TRBD2; v_call: TRBV11-2
cdr3_aa: CASSDGLPSYEQYF; cdr3_nt: TGTGCCAGCAGTGATGGACTACCTTCCTACGAGCAGTACTTC; j_call: TRBJ2-7; d_call: .; v_call: TRBV2
cdr3_aa: CASSLEFGRKKTEAFF; cdr3_nt: TGTGCCAGCAGCTTAGAGTTTGGGCGGAAAAAAACTGAAGCTTTCTTT; j_call: TRBJ1-1; d_call: .; v_call: TRBV11-2
cdr3_aa: CASSLDGTGFGNTIYF; cdr3_nt: TGTGCCAGCAGCTTGGATGGGACAGGGTTTGGAAACACCATATATTTT; j_call: TRBJ1-3; d_call: TRBD1; v_call: TRBV5-4
cdr3_aa: CASSLVQGQTQYF; cdr3_nt: TGCGCCAGCAGCTTGGTTCAGGGACAGACCCAGTACTTC; j_call: TRBJ2-5; d_call: .; v_call: TRBV5-1
cdr3_aa: CASSYSGSSFPDTQYF; cdr3_nt: TGTGCCAGCAGTTACTCGGGGAGCAGTTTCCCAGATACGCAGTATTTT; j_call: TRBJ2-3; d_call: .; v_call: TRBV6-5
cdr3_aa: CASSVTGANEQYF; cdr3_nt: TGTGCCAGCAGCGTGACAGGGGCAAACGAGCAGTACTTC; j_call: TRBJ2-7; d_call: TRBD1; v_call: TRBV9
cdr3_aa: CASSLTGLAGRTDTQYF; cdr3_nt: TGTGCCAGCAGCTTGACGGGTTTAGCGGGCCGCACAGATACGCAGTATTTT; j_call: TRBJ2-3; d_call: TRBD2; v_call: TRBV5-6
cdr3_aa: CASSLGGGEGYTF; cdr3_nt: TGCGCCAGCAGCTTGGGGGGTGGAGAAGGCTACACCTTC; j_call: TRBJ1-2; d_call: .; v_call: TRBV5-1
cdr3_aa: CASSLVPGQSTDTQYF; cdr3_nt: TGTGCCAGCAGCTTGGTCCCGGGACAGAGCACAGATACGCAGTATTTT; j_call: TRBJ2-3; d_call: TRBD1; v_call: TRBV5-6